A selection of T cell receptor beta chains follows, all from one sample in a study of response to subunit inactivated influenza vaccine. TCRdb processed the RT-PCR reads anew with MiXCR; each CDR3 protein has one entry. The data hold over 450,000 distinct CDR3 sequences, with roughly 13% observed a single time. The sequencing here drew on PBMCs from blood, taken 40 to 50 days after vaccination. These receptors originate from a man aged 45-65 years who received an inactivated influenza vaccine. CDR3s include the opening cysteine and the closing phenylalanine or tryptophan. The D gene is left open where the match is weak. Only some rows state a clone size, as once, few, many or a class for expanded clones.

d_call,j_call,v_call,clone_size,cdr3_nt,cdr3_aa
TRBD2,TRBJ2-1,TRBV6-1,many,TGTGCCAGCAGTCCTAGCGGGGGTTGGGACAATGAGCAGTTCTTC,CASSPSGGWDNEQFF
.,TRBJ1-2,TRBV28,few,TGTGCCAGCAGCCCGCCTGAGCACTATGGCTACACCTTC,CASSPPEHYGYTF
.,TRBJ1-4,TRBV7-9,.,TGTGCCAGCAGACGTCCGGGGGGCAAAAATGAAAAACTGTTTTTT,CASRRPGGKNEKLFF
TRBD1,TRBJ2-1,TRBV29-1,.,TGCAGCGTTGCCGAATGGACAGGCTCCTACAATGAGCAGTTCTTC,CSVAEWTGSYNEQFF
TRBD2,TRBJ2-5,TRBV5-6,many,TGTGCCAGCAGCTTACTAGCGGGGGGGGGAGAGACCCAGTACTTC,CASSLLAGGGETQYF
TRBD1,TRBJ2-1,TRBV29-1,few,TGCAGCGCTGGACAGGGCGGGAATGAGCAGTTCTTC,CSAGQGGNEQFF
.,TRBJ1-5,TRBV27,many,TGTGCCAGCAGTCCGTACAATCAGCCCCAGCATTTT,CASSPYNQPQHF
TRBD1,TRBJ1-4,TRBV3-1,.,TGTGCCAGCAGCCCGACAGGGATCATATCGACTAATGAAAAACTGTTTTTT,CASSPTGIISTNEKLFF
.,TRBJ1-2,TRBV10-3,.,TGTGCCATCAGCCGCGGGGCAGGGCGTGGCTACACCTTC,CAISRGAGRGYTF
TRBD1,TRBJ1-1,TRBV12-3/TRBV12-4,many,TGTGCCAGCAGTCACAGGGGGGGGGCCGGTGAAGCTTTCTTT,CASSHRGGAGEAFF
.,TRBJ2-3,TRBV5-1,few,TGCGCCAGCAGCTTGGGACAATCAGGAGATACGCAGTATTTT,CASSLGQSGDTQYF
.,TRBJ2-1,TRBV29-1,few,TGCAGCGTTGAAAACCCCCCGCACAATGAGCAGTTCTTC,CSVENPPHNEQFF
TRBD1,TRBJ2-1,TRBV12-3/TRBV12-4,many,TGTGCCAGCAGTCCGACAGGGGGTCATGAGCAGTTCTTC,CASSPTGGHEQFF
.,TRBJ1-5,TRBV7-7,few,TGTGCCAGCAGCTTGACCTACACGTCTCAGCCCCAGCATTTT,CASSLTYTSQPQHF
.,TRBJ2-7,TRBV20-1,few,TGCAGTGCTAGAGAGCGAGGATACGGCGAGCAGTACTTC,CSARERGYGEQYF
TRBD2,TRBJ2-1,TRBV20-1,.,TGCAGGACCGGACTAGCGGGATCGGAGCAGTTCTTC,CRTGLAGSEQFF
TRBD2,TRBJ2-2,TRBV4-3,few,TGCGCCAGCAGCCAAACCGTACTAGCGGCGAGTTGGAACACCGGGGAGCTGTTTTTT,CASSQTVLAASWNTGELFF
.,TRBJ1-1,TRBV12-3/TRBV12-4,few,TGTGCCAGCAATGGCAGGTTGAACACTGAAGCTTTCTTT,CASNGRLNTEAFF
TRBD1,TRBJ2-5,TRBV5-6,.,TGTGCCAGTCGCCGGACAGGCGACCAAGAGACCCAGTACTTC,CASRRTGDQETQYF
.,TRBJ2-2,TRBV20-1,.,TGCAGTGTCCCGAGGGGGAACGGGGAGCTGTTTTTT,CSVPRGNGELFF
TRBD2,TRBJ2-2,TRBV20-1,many,TGCAGTGCCGCTCGGGGACTAACCCTCACCGGGGAGCTGTTTTTT,CSAARGLTLTGELFF
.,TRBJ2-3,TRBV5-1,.,TGCGCCAGCGGAAGCACAGCTAGCACAGATACGCAGTATTTT,CASGSTASTDTQYF
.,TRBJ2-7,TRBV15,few,TGTGCCACCAGCAGAGATCTCCGCCAAAGGACAGCACTTTCCTACGAGCAGTACTTC,CATSRDLRQRTALSYEQYF
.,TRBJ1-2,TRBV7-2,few,TGTGCCAGCAGCCGCGATCGGATCTCCCCCTCTATCAAGGGCTACACCTTC,CASSRDRISPSIKGYTF
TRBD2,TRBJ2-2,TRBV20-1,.,TGCAGTGGACGACTAGCTTCAACCGGGGAGCTGTTTTTT,CSGRLASTGELFF
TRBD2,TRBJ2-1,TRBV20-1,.,TGCAGTGCGCGGGCAGCGGGAGGGAAAAGCTCCTACAATGAGCAGTTCTTC,CSARAAGGKSSYNEQFF
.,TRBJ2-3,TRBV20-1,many,TGCAGTGCTAGAGAGCAGGGCCCCGCGACAGATACGCAGTATTTT,CSAREQGPATDTQYF
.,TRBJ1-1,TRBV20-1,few,TGCAGTGCTAGGAAAAGGTGGAAGGACACTGAAGCTTTCTTT,CSARKRWKDTEAFF
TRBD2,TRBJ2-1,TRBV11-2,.,TGTGCCAGCAGCTTAGGACCCCGGGGAACTGCGGGACTAGCGGGACTCAATGAGCAGTTCTTC,CASSLGPRGTAGLAGLNEQFF
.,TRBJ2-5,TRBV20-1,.,TGCAGTGCTAAGGACTACCAAGAGACCCAGTACTTC,CSAKDYQETQYF
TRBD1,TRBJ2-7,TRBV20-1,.,TGCAGTGCTCGGGACAGGGACTACGAGCAGTACTTC,CSARDRDYEQYF
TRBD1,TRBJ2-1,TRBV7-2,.,TGTGCCAGCACCGGGACAGGCCTCCTCTCCTACAATGAGCAGTTCTTC,CASTGTGLLSYNEQFF
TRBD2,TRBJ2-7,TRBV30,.,TGTGCCTGGAGTGTATCTGGGCTGGCGGGAGTCCCGCACGAGCAGTACTTC,CAWSVSGLAGVPHEQYF
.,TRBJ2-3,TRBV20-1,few,TGCAGTGCTAGACCTCAGGACTGGAGATCAGATACGCAGTATTTT,CSARPQDWRSDTQYF
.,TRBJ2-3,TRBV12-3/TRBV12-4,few,TGTGCCAGCAGCTACTTCGGGGGAGGGGGGACGCAGTATTTT,CASSYFGGGGTQYF
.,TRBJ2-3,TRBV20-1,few,TGCAGTGGTAGCCGTCCGGGGCACACAGATACGCAGTATTTT,CSGSRPGHTDTQYF
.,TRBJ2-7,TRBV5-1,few,TGCGCCAGCAGCCAGGACGGCGCTCCCTTCTACGAGCAGTACTTC,CASSQDGAPFYEQYF
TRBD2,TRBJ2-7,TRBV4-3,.,TGCGCCAGCAGCCAAGATATAAGGCTAGCGGGATCTGTGAAGTCCTACGAGCAGTACTTC,CASSQDIRLAGSVKSYEQYF
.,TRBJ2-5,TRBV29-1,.,TGCAGCGTTGTCCCATCAGGTCGCACGGGGGAGACCCAGTACTTC,CSVVPSGRTGETQYF